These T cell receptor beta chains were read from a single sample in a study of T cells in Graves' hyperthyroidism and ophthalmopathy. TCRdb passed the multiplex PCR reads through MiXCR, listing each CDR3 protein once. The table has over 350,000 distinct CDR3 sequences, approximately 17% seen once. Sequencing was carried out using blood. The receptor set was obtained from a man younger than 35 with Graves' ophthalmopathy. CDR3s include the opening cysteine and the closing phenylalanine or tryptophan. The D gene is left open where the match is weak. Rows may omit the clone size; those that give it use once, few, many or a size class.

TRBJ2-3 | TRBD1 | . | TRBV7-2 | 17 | CASSPRTGRLLADTQYF | TGTGCCAGCAGCCCCCGGACAGGGAGGCTTTTGGCAGATACGCAGTACTTT
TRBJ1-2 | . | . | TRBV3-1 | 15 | CASSQDYYDNYGYTF | TGTGCCAGCAGCCAAGATTACTACGACAACTATGGCTACACCTTC
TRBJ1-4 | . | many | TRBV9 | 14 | CASATGATNEKLFF | TGTGCCAGCGCCACAGGTGCAACTAATGAAAAACTGTTTTTT
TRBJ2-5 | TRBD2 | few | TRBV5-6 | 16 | CASSGQAGAVGETQYF | TGTGCCAGCAGCGGCCAAGCGGGGGCCGTGGGAGAGACCCAGTACTTC
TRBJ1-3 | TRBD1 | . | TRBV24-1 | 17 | CATSDPGQGGSGNTIYF | TGTGCCACCAGTGACCCTGGACAAGGGGGCTCCGGAAACACCATATATTTT
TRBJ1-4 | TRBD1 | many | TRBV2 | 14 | CASSLTGGWEKLFF | TGTGCCAGCAGCTTGACAGGGGGTTGGGAAAAACTGTTTTTT
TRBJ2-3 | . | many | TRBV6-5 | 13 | CASSYSIGDTQYF | TGTGCCAGCAGTTACTCGATTGGAGATACGCAGTATTTT
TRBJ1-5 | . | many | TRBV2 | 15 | CASSDREVPNQPQHF | TGTGCCAGCAGTGACAGGGAGGTTCCCAATCAGCCCCAGCATTTT
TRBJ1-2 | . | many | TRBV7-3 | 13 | CASSSTGNYGYTF | TGTGCCAGCAGCTCGACAGGAAACTATGGCTACACCTTC
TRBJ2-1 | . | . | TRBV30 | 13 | CAWAENTYNEQFF | TGTGCCTGGGCGGAGAATACCTACAATGAGCAGTTCTTC
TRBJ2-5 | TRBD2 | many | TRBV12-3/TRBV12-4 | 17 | CASSFGLAGGNQETQYF | TGTGCCAGCAGTTTTGGACTAGCGGGGGGCAACCAAGAGACCCAGTACTTC
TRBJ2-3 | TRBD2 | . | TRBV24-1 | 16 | CATSAASSALAGGQYF | TGTGCCACCAGTGCCGCATCCTCGGCGCTAGCGGGGGGGCAGTATTTT
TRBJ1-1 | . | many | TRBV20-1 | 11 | CSASQGLKAFF | TGCAGTGCTAGTCAAGGATTAAAAGCTTTCTTT
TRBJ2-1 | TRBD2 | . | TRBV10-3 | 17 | CATSDLGASGGANEQFF | TGTGCCACCAGTGATTTGGGTGCTAGCGGGGGGGCCAATGAGCAGTTCTTC
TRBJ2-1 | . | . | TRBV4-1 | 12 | CASSQDGGEQFF | TGCGCCAGCAGCCAAGACGGGGGTGAGCAGTTCTTC